This record covers a single TCR beta chain. The TCR alpha and TCR beta cDNA libraries, bearing sample barcodes and UMIs, were generated by 5'RACE using constant-segment primers. TCRdb re-called the 5' RACE reads through MiXCR, storing one row per CDR3 protein. This table has 300,000 to 400,000 distinct CDR3 sequences, about an eighth appearing once. The data stem from a study of T-cell memory formation after mild COVID-19. On the study more broadly: Clusters of TCRs were largely donor specific.

Trimming left V 7 bases short and J 1 base short, with 16 bases between. Germline-derived CDR1 and CDR2 are SGHAT and FQNNGV. The CDR3 is made up of 15 amino acids. The sequenced material came from PBMCs or a T cell subset sorted from them (not recorded which). This TCR was recovered from a man between 18 and 29 years old who had mild COVID-19 (a few samples of this study predate the infection). Cell type and time point are not known. The rearrangement joins TRBV11-2 to TRBJ2-5; D remains unclear. The CDR3 bases are TGTGCCAGCACCTATACTTATAGTCTCCAAGAGACCCAGTACTTC. Encoded protein: CASTYTYSLQETQYF.